This TCR beta chain was found in a study of identifying expanded T cells in peripheral blood (dated by TCRdb to between 2018 and 2021). Study-level background: Technical replicates were generated by sequencing separate aliquots of the same genomic DNA pool, with four replicates compared pairwise. General study outcomes and caveats: The binomial model flagged 0.9 to 1.5 differentially abundant clones between technical replicates but around 15 over two weeks and over 18 over around four weeks. The beta-binomial model significantly reduced the number of clones called differentially abundant and the false-positive rate across all healthy-donor time intervals. The authors expected biological variance in healthy repertoires might increase further over much longer intervals such as months to years. For all healthy donors, the variance in clone template counts between two-week samples rose significantly as total template count increased.

During the collection period, no immune events, such as infections, were documented for the healthy donors. Time-dependent variance in a beta-binomial model of T-cell clone differential abundance was calibrated using healthy-donor blood repertoires as a training cohort. The training cohort was composed of some ten healthy donors, 3 female and 7 male. On average the donors were around 39 years old, and their ages spanned roughly 25 to 65 years. Whole blood, obtained from a commercial supplier, was collected from each healthy donor at three time points spaced approximately two weeks apart. Genomic DNA was extracted from unsorted whole blood for immunosequencing. The immunoSEQ Assay, which uses bias-controlled multiplex PCR amplification of genomic DNA, was used to profile TCRbeta CDR3 regions. Regarding the original processing steps: To quantify the absolute abundance of each unique TCRbeta CDR3 region, the sequences were collapsed and filtered. Differential abundance was assessed using a binomial (Fisher-equivalent) model and a beta-binomial model in which time-dependent variance fitted from healthy donors was added. Any clone with fewer than 5 combined templates was excluded, and a clone was called differentially abundant if its Benjamini-Hochberg FDR was below 0.01. In the beta-binomial model, variance was expressed as a function of the total template count across the two samples, in the form v = (b*log(k)+a)^2. TCRdb stores this immuneACCESS table with in-frame sequences only. Part of the clones is absent; in the studies checked, under half of the shortfall reflects unresolved V genes, and no reason is known for the rest. Clone size and V and J calls were adopted from that table, with D and trimming inferred from the DNA. The sample has about 81,000 clones on record, 84% of them singletons. Around a fifth of the sample goes to the ten largest clones.

As to this clone: Its specific antigen is unknown. No much larger clone exists at a distance of one base, and base qualities are not known.

The germline V gene provides CDR1 MNHEY and CDR2 SVGAGI. V and J are trimmed by 6 bases and 3 bases, and the gene matches miss 3 bases of the junction. The CDR3 covers 15 residues, taking in both the cysteine and the phenylalanine. The only DNA kept is the CDR3, 45 bases in frame from the first base. The sequenced material came from blood. This TCR came from a person aged 18 to 75 in good health. Recombination connected TRBV6-5 to TRBJ2-1, and 12 junction bases match TRBD2. This receptor has the CDR3 CASREGLAGYNEQFF. The DNA sequence is given as TGTGCCAGCAGGGAGGGACTAGCGGGCTACAATGAGCAGTTCTTC.